This T cell receptor beta chain was sequenced in a study of T-cell memory formation after mild COVID-19. There are a few counts of this clonotype. Its antigen remains unidentified. The 5'RACE method, run with constant-segment primers, produced TCR alpha and TCR beta cDNA libraries (carrying sample barcodes and UMIs). TCRdb recomputed calls from the 5' RACE reads with MiXCR, one row per CDR3 protein. The sample has 350,000 to 450,000 distinct CDR3 sequences; approximately 15% are singletons. V lost 4 bases to trimming and J lost 5 bases, with 15 bases between them. This CDR3 is built from 14 residues. CDR1 is SGDLS and CDR2 is YYNGEE in the germline V gene. Points from the study as a whole: Clones shrinking from day 15 to 85 showed even CD4/CD8 mixes; later expanders tilted CD4+. A subset of responding clones appeared in pre-infection memory, suggesting cross-reactive memory joined.

The receptor's source is a man younger than 30 who had mild COVID-19 (a few samples of this study predate the infection). Cell type and time point are not known. The chain couples TRBV9 to TRBJ1-1, with D perhaps TRBD1 (5 bases). The specimen sequenced was PBMCs or a T cell subset sorted from them (not recorded which). The CDR3 region is CASSPGTWGTEAFF. The CDR3 region has the DNA TGTGCCAGCAGCCCTGGGACCTGGGGAACTGAAGCTTTCTTT.